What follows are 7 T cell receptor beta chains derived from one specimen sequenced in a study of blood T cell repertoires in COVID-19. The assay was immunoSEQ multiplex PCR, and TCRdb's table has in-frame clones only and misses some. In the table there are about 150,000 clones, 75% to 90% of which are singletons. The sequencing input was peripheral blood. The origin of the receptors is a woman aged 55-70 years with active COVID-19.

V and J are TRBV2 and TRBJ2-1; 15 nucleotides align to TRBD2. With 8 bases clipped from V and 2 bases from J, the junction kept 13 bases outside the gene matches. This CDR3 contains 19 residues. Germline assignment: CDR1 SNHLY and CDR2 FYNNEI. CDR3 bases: TGTGCCAGCCGCGGGGGACAGGGACTAGCGGGAGGAACCTACAATGAGCAGTTCTTC. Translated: CASRGGQGLAGGTYNEQFF.

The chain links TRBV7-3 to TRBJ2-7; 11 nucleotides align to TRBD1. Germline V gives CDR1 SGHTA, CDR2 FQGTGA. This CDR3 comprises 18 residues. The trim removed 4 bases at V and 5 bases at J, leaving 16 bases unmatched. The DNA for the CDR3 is TGTGCCAGCAGCTCTGTGGACAGGGGGCGTTTTGTGATCCACGAGCAGTACTTC. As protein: CASSSVDRGRFVIHEQYF.

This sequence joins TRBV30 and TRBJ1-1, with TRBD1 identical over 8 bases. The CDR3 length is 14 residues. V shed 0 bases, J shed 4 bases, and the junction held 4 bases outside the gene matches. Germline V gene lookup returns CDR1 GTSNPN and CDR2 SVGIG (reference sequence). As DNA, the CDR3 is TGTGCCTGGAGTGTAACCCAGGGGGCCACTGAAGCTTTCTTT. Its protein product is CAWSVTQGATEAFF.

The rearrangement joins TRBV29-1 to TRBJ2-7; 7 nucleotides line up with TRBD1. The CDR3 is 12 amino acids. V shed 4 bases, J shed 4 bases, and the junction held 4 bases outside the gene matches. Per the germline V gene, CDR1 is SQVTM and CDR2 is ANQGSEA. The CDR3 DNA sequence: TGCAGCGTTGGGGACAGCCTTTACGAGCAGTACTTC. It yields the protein CSVGDSLYEQYF.

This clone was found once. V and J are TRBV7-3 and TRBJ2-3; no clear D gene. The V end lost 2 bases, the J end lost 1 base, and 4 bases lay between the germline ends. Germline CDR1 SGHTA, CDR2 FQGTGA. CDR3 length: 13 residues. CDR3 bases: TGTGCCAGCAGCTTATCCGGCACAGATACGCAGTATTTT. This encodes CASSLSGTDTQYF.

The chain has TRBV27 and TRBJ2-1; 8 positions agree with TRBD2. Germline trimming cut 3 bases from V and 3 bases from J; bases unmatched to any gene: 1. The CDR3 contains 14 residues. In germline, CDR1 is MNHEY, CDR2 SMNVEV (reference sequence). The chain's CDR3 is CASSFGTSYNEQFF. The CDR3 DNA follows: TGTGCCAGCAGTTTCGGGACTAGCTACAATGAGCAGTTCTTC.

The CDR3 here is CASSLSLEEAFF. CDR3 coding DNA: TGTGCCAGCTCACTTTCTTTAGAAGAAGCTTTCTTT. The chain employs TRBV18 and TRBJ1-1; D call uncertain. Between the trimmed V and J ends, which lost 4 bases and 8 bases, there was a span of 11 bases. The germline V gene encodes CDR1 KGHSH and CDR2 LQKENI. This CDR3 region has 12 residues.